This is a list of T cell receptor beta chains from one sample in a study of blood T cell repertoires in COVID-19. Produced via immunoSEQ multiplex PCR; TCRdb's table is partial and in-frame only. The sample has fewer than 300,000 clones, about 76% seen once. Sequencing was carried out using peripheral blood. The receptors stem from a woman in her fifties or sixties with active or convalescent COVID-19. Each CDR3 is given with its conserved first and last residue. Each record gives: D gene, V gene, J gene, clone size, CDR3 protein, CDR3 DNA. D genes are given only for firm matches. The size field is filled for only some rows; it gives once, few, many or a size class.

.	TRBV7-2	TRBJ2-2	.	CASSQGLLNTGELFF	TGTGCCAGCAGCCAGGGACTGCTGAACACCGGGGAGCTGTTTTTT
.	TRBV19	TRBJ2-3	.	CASGSGGRGGTQYF	TGTGCCAGTGGCTCTGGGGGAAGGGGAGGCACGCAGTATTTT
TRBD1	TRBV5-1	TRBJ1-1	.	CASSPTGQLNTEAFF	TGCGCCAGCAGCCCGACGGGACAGCTGAACACTGAAGCTTTCTTT
.	TRBV7-9	TRBJ1-1	.	CASRAGANTEAFF	TGTGCCAGCAGAGCGGGGGCGAACACTGAAGCTTTCTTT
TRBD2	TRBV11-3	TRBJ2-2	.	CASSLTGGVSGELFF	TGTGCCAGCAGCTTAACGGGGGGAGTCTCCGGGGAGCTGTTTTTT
TRBD2	TRBV13	TRBJ2-5	.	CASSPGLAGGPSETQYF	TGTGCCAGCAGTCCTGGACTAGCGGGGGGCCCATCGGAGACCCAGTACTTC
.	TRBV7-9	TRBJ2-1	.	CASSRPGERQFF	TGTGCCAGCAGCCGGCCGGGGGAACGGCAGTTCTTC
TRBD1	TRBV10-2	TRBJ2-1	.	CASGQQGWNEQFF	TGCGCCAGCGGCCAACAGGGGTGGAATGAGCAGTTCTTC
TRBD1	TRBV12-3/TRBV12-4	TRBJ2-7	.	CASSKTGSEQYF	TGTGCCAGCAGTAAGACAGGGAGCGAGCAGTACTTC
.	TRBV19	TRBJ1-2	.	CASTSLGEGLNYGYTF	TGTGCCAGTACCTCTCTAGGGGAGGGCCTCAACTATGGCTACACCTTC
.	TRBV21-1	TRBJ2-5	.	CASSKLPEQETQYF	TGTGCCAGCAGCAAACTCCCAGAACAAGAGACCCAGTACTTC
.	TRBV18	TRBJ1-1	.	CASSPARENTEAFF	TGTGCCAGCTCACCTGCGAGGGAGAACACTGAAGCTTTCTTT
TRBD2	TRBV7-2	TRBJ2-2	.	CASSLMGRGANTGELFF	TGTGCCAGCAGCTTAATGGGGAGGGGCGCGAACACCGGGGAGCTGTTTTTT
.	TRBV4-1	TRBJ1-2	.	CASSQVRVYGNISIYGYTF	TGCGCCAGCAGCCAAGTTCGGGTTTACGGGAATATTTCGATCTATGGCTACACCTTC
.	TRBV19	TRBJ1-5	.	CASSADSYSNQPQHF	TGTGCCAGTAGTGCGGACAGCTATAGCAATCAGCCCCAGCATTTT
.	TRBV27	TRBJ2-7	.	CASSLYGQPIPLDEQYF	TGTGCCAGCAGTTTATACGGACAGCCTATCCCCCTGGACGAGCAGTACTTC
TRBD2	TRBV13	TRBJ2-7	.	CASSYGLAGGEQYF	TGTGCCAGCAGCTACGGGCTAGCGGGCGGAGAGCAGTACTTC
.	TRBV5-1	TRBJ1-4	once	CASSLGLGGGEKLFF	TGCGCCAGCAGCTTGGGTCTTGGGGGCGGTGAAAAACTGTTTTTT
.	TRBV12-3/TRBV12-4	TRBJ2-3	.	CASSLGSRDTQYF	TGTGCCAGCAGTTTAGGTTCCCGGGATACGCAGTATTTT
TRBD1	TRBV6-1	TRBJ2-1	.	CASSEGTGWPNEQFF	TGTGCCAGCAGTGAAGGGACAGGGTGGCCCAATGAGCAGTTCTTC
TRBD1	TRBV18	TRBJ1-4	.	CASSPGAGGHEKLFF	TGTGCCAGCTCACCCGGGGCAGGGGGGCATGAAAAACTGTTTTTT
.	TRBV19	TRBJ2-6	.	CASTPTGISGANVLTF	TGTGCCAGTACCCCAACAGGGATCTCTGGGGCCAACGTCCTGACTTTC
.	TRBV11-2	TRBJ2-7	.	CASSPYLRGGFNEQYF	TGTGCCAGCAGCCCTTACTTAAGGGGGGGGTTTAACGAGCAGTACTTC
.	TRBV7-2	TRBJ2-1	.	CASSFRGFNEQFF	TGTGCCAGCAGCTTTCGGGGGTTCAATGAGCAGTTCTTC
TRBD1	TRBV6-1	TRBJ2-6	.	CASSASGWDRGSSGANVLTF	TGTGCCAGCAGTGCCTCGGGGTGGGACAGGGGTTCCTCTGGGGCCAACGTCCTGACTTTC
TRBD2	TRBV18	TRBJ2-5	.	CASSPGGGQETQYF	TGTGCCAGCTCCCCGGGGGGGGGCCAAGAGACCCAGTACTTC
.	TRBV5-4	TRBJ2-5	.	CASSLAGEAQYF	TGTGCCAGCAGCTTGGCCGGGGAAGCCCAGTACTTC
.	TRBV9	TRBJ2-5	.	CASSVETRQETQYF	TGTGCCAGCAGCGTAGAGACTAGACAAGAGACCCAGTACTTC